This passage covers 15 T cell receptor beta chains from one sample sequenced in a study of CD4 T cells in relation to SARS-CoV-2 and coronaviruses. Before the COVID-19 pandemic, during about 2010-2018, CD4+ T cells were taken from unexposed donors. Isolation of CD4+ T cells took place after roughly nine days in culture. These receptors have no known antigen. Produced via immunoSEQ multiplex PCR; TCRdb's table is partial and in-frame only. Among about 19,000 clones, 77% were seen once, and the ten largest hold 20% to 30%. Sequencing was done on a sample of CD4+ T cells from PBMCs, cultured in vitro. The receptors here all came from a human donor in good health.

This clone came up once. In DNA, the CDR3 is TGTGCCAGCAGCGCCGAAACAGGGGGAGGGAAAGAAAAACTGTTTTTT. Its protein product is CASSAETGGGKEKLFF. The gene calls are TRBV5-5 and TRBJ1-4; 8 bases are a match to TRBD1. Germline V CDR1 and CDR2: SGHKS, YYEKEE (reference sequence). V lost 4 bases, J lost 8 bases, and 13 bases stayed unmatched. The CDR3 extends over 16 amino acids.

V usage is TRBV23-1 and J usage is TRBJ2-3, with no clear D. TRBV23-1 is flagged as an ORF with uncertain function. V lost 2 bases to trimming and J lost 4 bases, with 10 bases between them. This CDR3 comprises 14 residues. The CDR3: CASSQLGPSDTQYF. CDR3 coding DNA: TGCGCCAGCAGTCAACTCGGACCGTCAGATACGCAGTATTTT.

The chain carries TRBV19 and TRBJ2-3; D is unclear. The CDR3 contains 11 residues. V was cut by 11 bases and J by 5 bases, with 11 bases left in between. Germline CDR1 is LNHDA and CDR2 is SQIVND (reference sequence). The CDR3 coding sequence is TGTGCCTCCGGGCCCGAAGATACGCAGTATTTT. Its translation is CASGPEDTQYF.

The gene calls are TRBV19 and TRBJ2-6; D is unresolved. Germline V gives CDR1 LNHDA, CDR2 SQIVND (reference sequence). Trimming pared 4 bases from V and 0 bases from J, leaving 10 bases between. This CDR3 contains 16 residues. CDR3 region: CASSTQANSGANVLTF. The CDR3 DNA follows: TGTGCCAGTAGTACTCAGGCCAACTCTGGGGCCAACGTCCTGACTTTC.

The gene calls are TRBV6-4 and TRBJ2-1; TRBD1 might be the D (5 bases). The CDR3 spans 16 residues. Germline-derived CDR1 and CDR2 are MRHNA and SNTAGT. Trimming took 3 bases from V and 1 from J, leaving 13 bases between them. The CDR3 loop reads CASSDWGGSSYNEQFF. The CDR3 bases are TGTGCCAGCAGTGATTGGGGCGGTAGTTCCTACAATGAGCAGTTCTTC.

The V call is TRBV7-9, the J call TRBJ2-7; D possibly uses TRBD1 or TRBD2 (6 bases each). V lost 5 bases and J lost 5, with 13 bases in between. The CDR3 has 13 amino acids. Looked up from germline, CDR1 is SEHNR and CDR2 is FQNEAQ (reference sequence). Written as DNA, the CDR3 is TGTGCCAGCAGCCCGACTAGGGGGAACGAGCAGTACTTC. Its protein is CASSPTRGNEQYF.

This chain joins TRBV11-2 and TRBJ1-3; 8 positions match TRBD1. Germline loops: CDR1 SGHAT, CDR2 FQNNGV. With 5 bases clipped from V and 2 bases from J, the junction kept 8 bases outside the gene matches. The CDR3 runs to 16 residues. This chain's CDR3 is CASSKSLTGAGNTIYF. CDR3 bases: TGTGCCAGCAGCAAAAGCCTGACAGGGGCTGGAAACACCATATATTTT. The variable domain in full, completed from reference TRBV11-2 and TRBJ1-3, reads EAGVAQSPRYKIIEKRQSVAFWCNPISGHATLYWYQQILGQGPKLLIQFQNNGVVDDSQLPKDRFSAERLKGVDSTLKIQPAKLEDSAVYLCASSKSLTGAGNTIYFGEGSWLTVV.

V is TRBV27 and J is TRBJ2-7; D is possibly TRBD2 (6 bases). Germline V CDR1 and CDR2: MNHEY, SMNVEV (reference sequence). V was cut by 5 bases and J by 1 base, with 24 bases left in between. The CDR3 spans 18 residues. The CDR3: CASSPRSRGLTKSYEQYF. The DNA for the CDR3 is TGTGCCAGCAGTCCAAGAAGCCGGGGACTCACGAAATCCTACGAGCAGTACTTC.

The chain carries TRBV29-1 and TRBJ2-7, with D maybe TRBD1 (6 bases). The CDR3 spans 11 residues. Looked up from germline, CDR1 is SQVTM and CDR2 is ANQGSEA. V lost 2 bases and J lost 11, with 13 bases in between. In DNA form, the CDR3 reads TGCAGCGTTGAAAGCAGGGGTTGGGAGTACTTC. This sequence encodes CSVESRGWEYF.

The table lists this clone with a few counts. The chain has TRBV5-4 and TRBJ2-2, with D unclear. This CDR3 region has 12 residues. Germline CDR1 reads SGHNT; CDR2 reads YYREEE (reference sequence). V was trimmed by 1 base and J by 3 bases, leaving 1 base between them. The CDR3 DNA is TGTGCCAGCAGCTTGTACACCGGGGAGCTGTTTTTT. Translation gives CASSLYTGELFF.

The chain employs TRBV10-3 and TRBJ2-4; D is unresolved. Germline CDR1 and CDR2: ENHRY and SYGVKD. The CDR3 has 13 residues. V lost 5 bases and J 10 bases, leaving 15 bases between the germline ends. The CDR3 DNA sequence: TGTGCCATCAGTCAGGAGAACAGATCGATTCAGTACTTC. The encoded protein is CAISQENRSIQYF.

The V and J genes are TRBV3-1 (or the pseudogene TRBV3-2) and TRBJ2-7, with 7 bases identical to TRBD1. V shed 1 base and J 4 bases; nucleotides not matched to a gene: 4. This CDR3 is built from 14 residues. Germline-derived CDR1 and CDR2 are LGHDT and YNNKEL (reference sequence). The CDR3 region has the DNA TGTGCCAGCAGCCAAGGGGACAGAGTTTACGAGCAGTACTTC. It yields the protein CASSQGDRVYEQYF.

This chain joins TRBV6-5 and TRBJ1-2; 7 bases agree with TRBD1. V shed 6 bases, J shed 2 bases, and the junction held 6 bases outside the gene matches. CDR1 MNHEY and CDR2 SVGAGI come from the germline V gene. There are 14 residues in the CDR3. The CDR3 bases are TGTGCCAGCAGAGGGGACAGCACGAACTATGGCTACACCTTC. This translates into CASRGDSTNYGYTF.

The chain employs TRBV30 and TRBJ1-2; D is perhaps TRBD1 (6 bases). Germline values: CDR1 GTSNPN, CDR2 SVGIG (reference sequence). The V and J ends lost 1 base and 8 bases respectively, with 8 bases between them. The CDR3 contains 11 residues. This chain's CDR3 is CAWSGGGGYTF. The CDR3 DNA reads TGTGCCTGGAGTGGGGGGGGCGGCTACACCTTC.

This rearrangement joins TRBV7-2 to TRBJ1-5; D ambiguous. The germline gives CDR1 SGHTA, CDR2 FQGNSA. The V end lost 4 bases, the J end lost 0 bases, and 10 bases lay between the germline ends. This CDR3 is built from 15 residues. Written as DNA, the CDR3 is TGTGCCAGCAGCTACTGGGGATCTAGCAATCAGCCCCAGCATTTT. Translation gives CASSYWGSSNQPQHF.